This T cell receptor beta chain stems from a study of cytomegalovirus exposure and HLA in healthy donors. As for the study in general: About 179 million T cells yielded approximately 110 million unique TCR beta sequences in earlier analysis.

The V and J ends lost 4 bases and 4 bases respectively, with 15 bases between them. This CDR3 contains 15 residues. Germline-derived CDR1 and CDR2 are SGHDT and YYEEEE. The PCR used 60 Vbeta and 13 Jbeta primers. Assay: immunoSEQ multiplex PCR; the TCRdb copy retains only in-frame clones and omits some. This table has about 110,000 clones, about two thirds appearing once. Whole-study results and caveats: The study reported that TCR beta sequences accurately predicted HLA-A and HLA-B alleles in most subjects. It was assumed in the presence/absence analyses that sequencing depth was roughly uniform across donors.

Worth noting for this clone: Antigen unknown.

Specimen: PBMCs. This TCR was recovered from a boy younger than 18 in good health and CMV-seronegative. The J gene is TRBJ1-3, the V gene TRBV5-6; D may be TRBD1 (5 bases). The CDR3 region is CASSIGGFRGNTIYF. The CDR3 DNA sequence: TGTGCCAGCAGCATCGGGGGGTTTAGAGGAAACACCATATATTTT. The full variable domain, with the rest looked up from reference TRBV5-6 and TRBJ1-3, is DAGVTQSPTHLIKTRGQQVTLRCSPKSGHDTVSWYQQALGQGPQFIFQYYEEEERQRGNFPDRFSGHQFPNYSSELNVNALLLGDSALYLCASSIGGFRGNTIYFGEGSWLTVV.